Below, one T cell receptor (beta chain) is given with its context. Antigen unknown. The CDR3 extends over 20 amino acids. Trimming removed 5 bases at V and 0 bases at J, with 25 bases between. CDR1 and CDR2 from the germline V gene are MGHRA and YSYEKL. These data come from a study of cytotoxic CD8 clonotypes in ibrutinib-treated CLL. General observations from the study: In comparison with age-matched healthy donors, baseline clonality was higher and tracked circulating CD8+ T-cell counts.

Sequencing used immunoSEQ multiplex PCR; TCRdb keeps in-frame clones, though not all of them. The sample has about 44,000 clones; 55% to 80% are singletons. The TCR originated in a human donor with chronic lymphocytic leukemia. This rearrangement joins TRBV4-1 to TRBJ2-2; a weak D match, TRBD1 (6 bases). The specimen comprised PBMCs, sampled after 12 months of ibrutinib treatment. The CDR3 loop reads CASSYVAQGYSYANTGELFF. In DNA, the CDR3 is TGCGCCAGCAGCTACGTGGCACAGGGTTATTCCTACGCGAACACCGGGGAGCTGTTTTTT.